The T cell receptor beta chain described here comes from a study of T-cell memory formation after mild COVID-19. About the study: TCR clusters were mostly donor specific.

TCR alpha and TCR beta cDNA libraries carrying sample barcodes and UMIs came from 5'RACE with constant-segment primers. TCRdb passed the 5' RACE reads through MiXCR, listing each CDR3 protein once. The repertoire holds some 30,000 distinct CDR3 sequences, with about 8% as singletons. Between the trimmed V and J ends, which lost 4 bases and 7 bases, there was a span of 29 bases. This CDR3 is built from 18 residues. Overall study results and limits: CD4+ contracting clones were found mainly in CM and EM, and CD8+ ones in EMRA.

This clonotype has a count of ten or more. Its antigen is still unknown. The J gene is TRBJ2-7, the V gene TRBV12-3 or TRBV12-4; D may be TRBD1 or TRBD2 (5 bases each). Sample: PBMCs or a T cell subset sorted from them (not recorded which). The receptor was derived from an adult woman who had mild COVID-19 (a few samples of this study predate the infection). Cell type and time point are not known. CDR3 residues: CASSYPPTGTDMFWEQYF. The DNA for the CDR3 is TGTGCCAGCAGTTACCCACCGACCGGGACCGACATGTTCTGGGAGCAGTACTTC.